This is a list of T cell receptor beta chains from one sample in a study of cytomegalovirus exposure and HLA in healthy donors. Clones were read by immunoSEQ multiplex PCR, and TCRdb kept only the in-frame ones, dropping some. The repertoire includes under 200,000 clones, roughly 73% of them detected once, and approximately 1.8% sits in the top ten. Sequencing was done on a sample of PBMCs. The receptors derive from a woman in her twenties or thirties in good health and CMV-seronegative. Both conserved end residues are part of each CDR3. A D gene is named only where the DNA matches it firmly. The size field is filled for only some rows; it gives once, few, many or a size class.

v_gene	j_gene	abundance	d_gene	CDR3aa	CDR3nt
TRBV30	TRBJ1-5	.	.	CAWSVQANQPQHF	TGTGCCTGGAGTGTACAGGCAAATCAGCCCCAGCATTTT
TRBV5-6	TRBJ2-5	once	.	CASSLALDGETQYF	TGTGCCAGCAGCTTGGCACTAGACGGAGAGACCCAGTACTTC
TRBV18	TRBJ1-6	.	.	CASSPPGLYSPLHF	TGTGCCAGCTCACCACCGGGCCTTTATTCACCCCTCCACTTT
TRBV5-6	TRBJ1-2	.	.	CASSLLQGFDYGYTF	TGTGCCAGCAGCTTACTACAGGGTTTCGACTATGGCTACACCTTC
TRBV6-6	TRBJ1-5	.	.	CASSPGGSNQPQHF	TGTGCCAGCAGTCCTGGCGGAAGCAATCAGCCCCAGCATTTT
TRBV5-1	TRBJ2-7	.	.	CASSGQSYEQYF	TGCGCCAGCAGCGGACAGTCCTACGAGCAGTACTTC
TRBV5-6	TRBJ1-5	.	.	CASSLGIGRGHQPQHF	TGTGCCAGCAGCTTAGGGATTGGCAGGGGCCATCAGCCCCAGCATTTT
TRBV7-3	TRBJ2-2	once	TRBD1	CASSQGQGSTGELFF	TGTGCCAGCAGCCAGGGACAGGGGAGCACCGGGGAGCTGTTTTTT
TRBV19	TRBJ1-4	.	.	CASSRHSLKLFF	TGTGCCAGTAGTCGTCACAGCCTTAAACTGTTTTTT
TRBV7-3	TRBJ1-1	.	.	CASSLSSEGNTEAFF	TGTGCCAGCAGCTTAAGTAGTGAGGGGAACACTGAAGCTTTCTTT
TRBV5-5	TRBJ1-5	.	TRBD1	CASSFGTGGSRSFNQPQHF	TGTGCCAGCAGCTTCGGGACAGGGGGCTCAAGGTCCTTCAATCAGCCCCAGCATTTT
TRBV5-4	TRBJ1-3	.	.	CASSLSDSGNTIYF	TGTGCCAGCAGCTTGTCTGACTCAGGAAACACCATATATTTT
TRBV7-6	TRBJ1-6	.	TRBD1	CASSFYKGGDREHLSPLHF	TGTGCCAGCAGCTTTTATAAGGGGGGGGACAGGGAGCATCTTTCACCCCTCCACTTT
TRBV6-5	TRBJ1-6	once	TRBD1	CASRTPGQGTSPLHF	TGTGCCAGCAGAACACCGGGACAGGGGACTTCACCCCTCCACTTT
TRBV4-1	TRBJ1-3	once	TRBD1	CASSLQGTGNTIYF	TGCGCCAGCAGTCTACAGGGGACTGGAAACACCATATATTTT
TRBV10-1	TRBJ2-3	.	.	CASSESGGTDTQYF	TGCGCCAGCAGTGAGTCCGGTGGCACAGATACGCAGTATTTT
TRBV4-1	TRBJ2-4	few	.	CASSQEAARKNIQYF	TGCGCCAGCAGCCAAGAGGCGGCACGGAAAAACATTCAGTACTTC
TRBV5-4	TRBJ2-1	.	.	CASQHPLLNEQFF	TGTGCCAGCCAACACCCTTTATTGAATGAGCAGTTCTTC
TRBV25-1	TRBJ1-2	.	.	CASKSRTAPNYGYTF	TGTGCCAGCAAGTCCCGGACAGCACCTAACTATGGCTACACCTTC
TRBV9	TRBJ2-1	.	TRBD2	CASSVARAGAVGEQFF	TGTGCCAGCAGCGTAGCTAGGGCGGGAGCGGTGGGTGAGCAGTTCTTC
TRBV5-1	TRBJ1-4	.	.	CASSLALGRPQSEKLFF	TGCGCCAGCAGCTTGGCCTTGGGGAGGCCTCAGAGTGAAAAACTGTTTTTT
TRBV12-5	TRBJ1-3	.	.	CASGPGGAGWTPSGNTIYF	TGTGCTAGTGGTCCCGGGGGGGCAGGGTGGACCCCCTCTGGAAACACCATATATTTT